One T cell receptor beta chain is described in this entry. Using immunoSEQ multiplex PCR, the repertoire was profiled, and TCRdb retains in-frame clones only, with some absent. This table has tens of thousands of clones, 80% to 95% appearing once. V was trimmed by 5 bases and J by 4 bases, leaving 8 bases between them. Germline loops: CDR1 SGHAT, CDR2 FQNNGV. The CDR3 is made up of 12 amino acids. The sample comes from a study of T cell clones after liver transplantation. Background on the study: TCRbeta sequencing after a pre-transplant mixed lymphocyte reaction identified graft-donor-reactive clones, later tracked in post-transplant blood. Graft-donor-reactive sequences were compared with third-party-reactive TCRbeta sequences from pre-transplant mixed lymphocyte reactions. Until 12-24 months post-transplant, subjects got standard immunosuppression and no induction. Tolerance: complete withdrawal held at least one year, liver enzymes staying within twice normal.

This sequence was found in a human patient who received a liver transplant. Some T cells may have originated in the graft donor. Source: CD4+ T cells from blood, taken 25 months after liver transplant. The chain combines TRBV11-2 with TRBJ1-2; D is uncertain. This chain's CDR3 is CASSRGVYGYTF. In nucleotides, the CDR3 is TGTGCCAGCAGCCGCGGGGTCTATGGCTACACCTTC.